The 28 T cell receptor beta chains below all came from one sample that was sequenced in a study of PD-1 blockade in classical Hodgkin lymphoma. Noted time point: cycle 4 day 1 (C4D1), after 6 weeks of nivolumab. In every patient, relapse followed autologous stem cell transplantation, while exposure to brentuximab vedotin differed. The method was immunoSEQ multiplex PCR; TCRdb's version includes in-frame clones alone and lacks a portion of them. The data hold over 50,000 clones, with 87% observed a single time. This specimen was peripheral blood mononuclear cells (PBMCs), taken before the fourth cycle of nivolumab. These receptors all stem from a human donor with classical Hodgkin lymphoma.

The J gene is TRBJ1-2, the V gene TRBV30; D may be TRBD1 (6 bases). Germline assignment: CDR1 GTSNPN and CDR2 SVGIG (reference sequence). The CDR3 is made up of 13 amino acids. V lost 4 bases and J 3 bases, leaving 12 bases between the germline ends. The CDR3 sequence: CAWTLDRYYGYTF. The CDR3 DNA reads TGTGCCTGGACCCTGGACAGATACTATGGCTACACCTTC.

This clone showed up just once. The chain links TRBV2 to TRBJ2-1; D possibly corresponds to TRBD1 (5 bases). This CDR3 has 15 amino acids. CDR1 is SNHLY and CDR2 is FYNNEI in the germline V gene. The germline V and J ends were trimmed by 3 bases and 6 bases, with 15 bases remaining between them. CDR3 sequence reads: CASSDQGILSNEQFF. CDR3 nucleotide sequence: TGTGCCAGCAGTGATCAGGGTATCCTTTCCAATGAGCAGTTCTTC.

The chain joins TRBV18 to TRBJ1-1; possible D gene TRBD1, 6 bases. Trimming shortened V by 3 bases and J by 11 bases, and 19 bases separated the two germline ends. There are 14 residues in the CDR3. Per the germline V gene, CDR1 is KGHSH and CDR2 is LQKENI. This CDR3 reads CASSPKRDTLEAFF. The CDR3 coding sequence is TGTGCCAGCTCACCGAAGAGGGACACTCTGGAGGCTTTCTTT.

The chain combines TRBV5-1 with TRBJ1-5; maybe TRBD1 (6 bases). CDR3 length: 14 residues. Germline V gene data show CDR1 as SGHRS and CDR2 as YFSETQ. V was cut by 4 bases and J by 3 bases, with 11 bases left in between. CDR3 in amino acids: CASSPTGPNQPQHF. The CDR3 nucleotides are TGCGCCAGCAGCCCGACAGGACCCAATCAGCCCCAGCATTTT.

The chain links TRBV5-1 to TRBJ1-2; 7 bases are shared with TRBD1. The CDR3 consists of 14 residues. Germline V gives CDR1 SGHRS, CDR2 YFSETQ. Trimming removed 4 bases from V and 8 bases from J; junction bases left unmatched: 11. The CDR3 spells CASSTTGNGYGYTF. In nucleotides, the CDR3 is TGCGCCAGCAGCACGACAGGGAACGGCTACGGCTACACCTTC.

The chain links TRBV9 to TRBJ2-6; TRBD1 agrees at 11 bases. V gave up 4 bases and J gave up 2 bases; unmatched junction bases: 5. The length of the CDR3 is 17 residues. Germline CDR1 reads SGDLS; CDR2 reads YYNGEE. CDR3 loop: CASSPRTGGAGANVLTF. For the CDR3, the DNA is TGTGCCAGCAGCCCGCGGACAGGGGGCGCTGGGGCCAACGTCCTGACTTTC.

This rearrangement joins TRBV6-6 to TRBJ2-7; D gene unclear. V lost 5 bases to trimming and J lost 2 bases, with 10 bases between them. Per germline, CDR1 MNHNY and CDR2 SVGAGI (reference sequence). CDR3 length: 13 amino acids. In nucleotides, the CDR3 is TGTGCCAGCAGTCCGGGCCAACCCTACGAGCAGTACTTC. This translates into CASSPGQPYEQYF.

The rearrangement links TRBV2 to TRBJ2-6; D is perhaps TRBD2 (6 bases). This CDR3 spans 15 amino acids. Trimming left V 4 bases short and J 2 bases short, with 9 bases between. Germline V gene data show CDR1 as SNHLY and CDR2 as FYNNEI. CDR3 nucleotides: TGTGCCAGCAGTGGTGGAGGGGCTGGGGCCAACGTCCTGACTTTC. Translating it yields CASSGGGAGANVLTF.

The chain uses TRBV6-6 and TRBJ1-5; D might be TRBD1 (6 bases). CDR1 and CDR2 from the germline V gene are MNHNY and SVGAGI (reference sequence). Trimming took 5 bases from V and 7 from J, leaving 15 bases between them. The CDR3 totals 14 residues. The CDR3 nucleotides are TGTGCCAGCAGTCCCCCGGGGGGCGAGCAGCCCCAGCATTTT. Its protein is CASSPPGGEQPQHF.

The chain links TRBV5-1 to TRBJ2-2, with D maybe TRBD2 (6 bases). This CDR3 is 17 amino acids long. Per the germline V gene, CDR1 is SGHRS and CDR2 is YFSETQ. The V end lost 0 bases, the J end lost 5 bases, and 17 bases lay between the germline ends. The CDR3 DNA is TGCGCCAGCAGCTTGGCCGTGGGAGGACGTCGGACCGGGGAGCTGTTTTTT. Its translation is CASSLAVGGRRTGELFF. Drawing the rest from reference TRBV5-1 and TRBJ2-2, the complete variable domain is KAGVTQTPRYLIKTRGQQVTLSCSPISGHRSVSWYQQTPGQGLQFLFEYFSETQRNKGNFPGRFSGRQFSNSRSEMNVSTLELGDSALYLCASSLAVGGRRTGELFFGEGSRLTVL.

The rearrangement uses TRBV10-2 and TRBJ1-2, with 9 bases aligning to TRBD1. This CDR3 contains 12 residues. The V segment lost 11 bases and the J segment 4 bases; nucleotides outside the gene matches: 5. Looked up from germline, CDR1 is WSHSY and CDR2 is SAAADI. CDR3 region: CAVDRGFYGYTF. CDR3 sequence (DNA): TGCGCCGTGGACAGGGGCTTCTATGGCTACACCTTC.

The chain employs TRBV5-1 and TRBJ2-7; 12 bases agree with TRBD2. Germline CDR1 and CDR2: SGHRS and YFSETQ. After removal of 1 base from V and 6 bases from J, the junction contained 2 bases not matched to a gene. The CDR3 is made up of 14 amino acids. This CDR3 is CASSLSLAGGEQYF. The CDR3 DNA follows: TGCGCCAGCAGCTTGTCACTAGCGGGGGGCGAGCAGTACTTC.

This chain connects TRBV6-5 to TRBJ2-7; TRBD1 agrees at 10 bases. CDR3 length equals 16 residues. V shed 4 bases and J 7 bases; nucleotides not matched to a gene: 13. Germline V lookup: CDR1 MNHEY, CDR2 SVGAGI. The CDR3 coding sequence is TGTGCCAGCAGTTTCTTCACCCGGGACAGGGGTCTGGAGCAGTACTTC. Protein product: CASSFFTRDRGLEQYF.

The V call is TRBV2, the J call TRBJ1-2, with a possible D match to TRBD1 (6 bases). The germline V gene has CDR1 SNHLY and CDR2 FYNNEI. The CDR3 spans 12 residues. The chain's CDR3 is CAAYDRSYGYTF. Here the CDR3 DNA reads TGTGCAGCCTATGACAGGAGCTATGGCTACACCTTC. Drawing the rest from reference TRBV2 and TRBJ1-2, the complete variable domain is EPEVTQTPSHQVTQMGQEVILRCVPISNHLYFYWYRQILGQKVEFLVSFYNNEISEKSEIFDDQFSVERPDGSNFTLKIRSTKLEDSAMYFCAAYDRSYGYTFGSGTRLTVV.

This rearrangement joins TRBV7-3 to TRBJ2-5, with 7 bases identical to TRBD1. The CDR3 runs 16 residues. The germline V gene has CDR1 SGHTA and CDR2 FQGTGA. V shed 5 bases and J 4 bases; nucleotides not matched to a gene: 13. CDR3 amino acids: CASSPRQGRYPETQYF. The DNA of the CDR3 is TGTGCCAGCAGCCCCCGACAGGGTAGGTACCCAGAGACCCAGTACTTC.

V is TRBV5-1 and J is TRBJ2-3, with D hard to call. V gave up 0 bases and J gave up 5 bases, with 10 bases separating them. The germline gives CDR1 SGHRS, CDR2 YFSETQ. CDR3 length equals 14 residues. In DNA, the CDR3 is TGCGCCAGCAGCTTGGCCCAGTACTTAGATACGCAGTATTTT. Translation: CASSLAQYLDTQYF.

V and J are TRBV28 and TRBJ1-1; D is possibly TRBD1 (5 bases). The length of the CDR3 is 13 residues. The V gene's germline CDR1 is MDHEN and CDR2 SYDVKM. The germline V and J ends were trimmed by 5 bases and 9 bases, with 16 bases remaining between them. CDR3 loop: CASSSPPGTQAFF. The DNA for the CDR3 is TGTGCCAGCAGTAGTCCCCCGGGGACGCAAGCTTTCTTT.

The chain links TRBV9 to TRBJ1-2; TRBD1 might be the D (6 bases). Germline lookup yields CDR1 SGDLS and CDR2 YYNGEE. The CDR3 has 13 amino acids. Trimming took off 4 bases at V and 8 bases at J, with 15 bases between the two ends. The CDR3 is CASSPKTGFGYTF. The DNA for the CDR3 is TGTGCCAGCAGCCCAAAAACAGGGTTCGGCTACACCTTC.

This sequence joins TRBV7-9 and TRBJ1-4; 8 bases are shared with TRBD1. The CDR3 extends over 16 amino acids. V lost 5 bases to trimming and J lost 7 bases; unmatched junction nucleotides: 12. Looked up from germline, CDR1 is SEHNR and CDR2 is FQNEAQ (reference sequence). CDR3 sequence: CASSLPRGQGIEKLFF. For the CDR3, the DNA is TGTGCCAGCAGCCTTCCCAGGGGGCAGGGGATTGAAAAACTGTTTTTT.

The genes are TRBV7-9 and TRBJ1-4; a possible D gene is TRBD1 (5 bases). The V gene lost 0 bases and the J gene lost 8 bases, with 10 bases spanning the gap. The CDR3 covers 14 residues. Germline V gives CDR1 SEHNR, CDR2 FQNEAQ (reference sequence). The CDR3 DNA follows: TGTGCCAGCAGCTTAGCCGGGGGACTAGAAAAACTGTTTTTT. It translates to CASSLAGGLEKLFF.

This sequence joins TRBV5-1 and TRBJ2-1; tentatively, D is TRBD1 or TRBD2 (6 bases each). Trimming pared 4 bases from V and 9 bases from J, leaving 20 bases between. The CDR3 length is 15 residues. CDR1 and CDR2 (germline): SGHRS, YFSETQ. CDR3 nucleotide sequence: TGCGCCAGCAGCGGGGCGGGGTTGGTAGGGGGTGAGCAGTTCTTC. Amino acids: CASSGAGLVGGEQFF.

J is TRBJ1-1 and V is TRBV6-6; D unresolved. V was clipped by 7 bases and J by 1 base, with 16 bases between them. The CDR3 is 15 amino acids. In germline, CDR1 is MNHNY, CDR2 SVGAGI (reference sequence). In DNA, the CDR3 is TGTGCCAGCATCCCCCCGGGGAAATGGAACACTGAAGCTTTCTTT. Encoded protein: CASIPPGKWNTEAFF.

This chain connects TRBV6-5 to TRBJ1-2; weak D call: TRBD1 (5 bases). Germline CDR1 is MNHEY and CDR2 is SVGAGI. The germline V and J ends were trimmed by 5 bases and 6 bases, with 16 bases remaining between them. The CDR3 covers 14 residues. CDR3 in amino acids: CASSPTDRADGYTF. CDR3 nucleotides: TGTGCCAGCAGTCCGACAGACCGGGCGGATGGCTACACCTTC.

The V and J genes are TRBV5-1 and TRBJ2-1, with D possibly matching TRBD1 (6 bases). There are 16 residues in the CDR3. Trimming stripped 5 bases from V and 4 bases from J, with 19 bases between. Germline assignment: CDR1 SGHRS and CDR2 YFSETQ. CDR3 region: CASSLVGDKEYNEQFF. The CDR3 DNA is TGCGCCAGCAGTCTTGTGGGGGACAAGGAATACAATGAGCAGTTCTTC. Drawing the rest from reference TRBV5-1 and TRBJ2-1, the complete variable domain is KAGVTQTPRYLIKTRGQQVTLSCSPISGHRSVSWYQQTPGQGLQFLFEYFSETQRNKGNFPGRFSGRQFSNSRSEMNVSTLELGDSALYLCASSLVGDKEYNEQFFGPGTRLTVL.

The chain couples TRBV19 to TRBJ1-5, with unresolved D. V lost 4 bases, J lost 0 bases, and 13 bases lay in between. The CDR3 covers 16 residues. Germline-derived CDR1 and CDR2 are LNHDA and SQIVND (reference sequence). The CDR3 region has the DNA TGTGCCAGTAGTACCTCAAGCGGTAATAGCAATCAGCCCCAGCATTTT. Its translation is CASSTSSGNSNQPQHF. Together with reference TRBV19 and TRBJ1-5, the CDR3 gives the full variable domain: DGGITQSPKYLFRKEGQNVTLSCEQNLNHDAMYWYRQDPGQGLRLIYYSQIVNDFQKGDIAEGYSVSREKKESFPLTVTSAQKNPTAFYLCASSTSSGNSNQPQHFGDGTRLSIL.

J is TRBJ1-1 and V is TRBV7-3; weak D call: TRBD1 (5 bases). V lost 5 bases and J 4 bases, leaving 11 bases between the germline ends. The germline V gene has CDR1 SGHTA and CDR2 FQGTGA. The CDR3 spans 13 residues. The CDR3 bases are TGTGCCAGCAGCCCGTTAGACAGCACTGAAGCTTTCTTT. Protein sequence: CASSPLDSTEAFF.

This chain connects TRBV21-1 to TRBJ2-7. TRBV21-1 is annotated as a pseudogene. The CDR3 extends over 16 amino acids. The CDR3 protein is CASSNVGGHSTYEQYF. The CDR3 DNA sequence: TGTGCCAGCAGCAATGTAGGTGGTCACTCGACCTACGAGCAGTACTTC.

The chain carries TRBV7-9 and TRBJ2-1; TRBD1 agrees at 9 bases. This CDR3 comprises 15 residues. The trim removed 5 bases at V and 4 bases at J, leaving 6 bases unmatched. Germline assignment: CDR1 SEHNR and CDR2 FQNEAQ (reference sequence). The CDR3 DNA is TGTGCCAGCAGCCCTTGGACAGGGGCGTACAATGAGCAGTTCTTC. Its translation is CASSPWTGAYNEQFF.